This is a list of T cell receptor beta chains from one sample in a study of identical twins. Via MiXCR, TCRdb re-called the 5' RACE reads, giving one row per CDR3 protein. The sample yields some 500,000 distinct CDR3 sequences, approximately 9.6% seen once. These data also formed part of another study, on yellow fever vaccine responses in identical twins.

The specimen sequenced was PBMCs. These TCRs come from a woman younger than 35 in good health. Each CDR3 is given with its conserved first and last residue. A D gene is named only where the DNA matches it firmly. Rows may omit the clone size; those that give it use once, few, many or a size class.

D: .; J: TRBJ2-2; size: many; V: TRBV7-3; CDR3: CASSLTGTQANTGELFF; DNA: TGTGCCAGCAGCTTAACGGGGACCCAAGCGAACACCGGGGAGCTGTTTTTT
D: TRBD2; J: TRBJ2-1; size: many; V: TRBV5-1; CDR3: CARELAGGNNEQFF; DNA: TGCGCCAGAGAATTAGCGGGAGGTAACAATGAGCAGTTCTTC
D: .; J: TRBJ2-7; size: few; V: TRBV4-2; CDR3: CASSRRLNYEQYF; DNA: TGTGCCAGCAGCCGCCGACTCAACTACGAGCAGTACTTC
D: .; J: TRBJ2-2; size: .; V: TRBV3-1; CDR3: CASSPRTPRTGELFF; DNA: TGTGCCAGCAGCCCCCGTACGCCCCGGACCGGGGAGCTGTTTTTT
D: .; J: TRBJ2-4; size: once; V: TRBV2; CDR3: CASSQGSPLGDIQYF; DNA: TGTGCCAGCAGCCAGGGCTCACCCCTAGGGGACATTCAGTACTTC
D: TRBD1; J: TRBJ2-7; size: many; V: TRBV5-1; CDR3: CASSYPRTGLDYEQYF; DNA: TGCGCCAGCAGCTATCCTCGGACAGGGTTAGACTACGAGCAGTACTTC
D: .; J: TRBJ2-7; size: few; V: TRBV27; CDR3: CANHSRGRGWTSYEQYF; DNA: TGTGCCAACCACTCCCGGGGCAGGGGATGGACCTCCTACGAGCAGTACTTC
D: TRBD2; J: TRBJ2-5; size: few; V: TRBV5-1; CDR3: CASRASGSLETQYF; DNA: TGCGCCAGCAGGGCTAGCGGGAGTCTGGAGACCCAGTACTTC
D: .; J: TRBJ1-6; size: .; V: TRBV9; CDR3: CASSVEWGRNSPLHF; DNA: TGTGCCAGCAGCGTAGAGTGGGGCCGTAATTCACCCCTCCACTTT
D: .; J: TRBJ1-6; size: few; V: TRBV5-1; CDR3: CASSSTPDYNSPLHF; DNA: TGCGCCAGCAGCTCGACACCCGATTATAATTCACCCCTCCACTTT
D: .; J: TRBJ2-2; size: .; V: TRBV12-3/TRBV12-4; CDR3: CAGKLANTGELFF; DNA: TGTGCGGGGAAACTCGCGAACACCGGGGAGCTGTTTTTT
D: .; J: TRBJ1-5; size: many; V: TRBV5-5; CDR3: CASSLTYGNQPQHF; DNA: TGTGCCAGCAGCCTCACGTACGGCAATCAGCCCCAGCATTTT
D: .; J: TRBJ2-7; size: few; V: TRBV6-1; CDR3: CASRQGPSYEQYF; DNA: TGTGCCAGCAGGCAGGGTCCCTCCTACGAGCAGTACTTC
D: .; J: TRBJ1-1; size: few; V: TRBV27; CDR3: CASSLIPRERAFF; DNA: TGTGCCAGCAGTTTGATTCCCAGGGAGCGAGCTTTCTTT
D: TRBD2; J: TRBJ2-7; size: few; V: TRBV4-2; CDR3: CASSQEWGLAGVTYEQYF; DNA: TGTGCCAGCAGCCAAGAATGGGGACTAGCGGGGGTCACCTACGAGCAGTACTTC
D: .; J: TRBJ1-5; size: many; V: TRBV12-3/TRBV12-4; CDR3: CASSRHSHSNQPQHF; DNA: TGTGCCAGCAGCCGCCATAGCCATAGCAATCAGCCCCAGCATTTT
D: TRBD1; J: TRBJ2-4; size: many; V: TRBV12-3/TRBV12-4; CDR3: CASSLVTGSSLAKNIQYF; DNA: TGTGCCAGCAGTTTAGTGACAGGGTCGTCCCTAGCCAAAAACATTCAGTACTTC
D: .; J: TRBJ2-2; size: .; V: TRBV3-1; CDR3: CASSQSDKRTGELFF; DNA: TGTGCCAGCAGCCAATCGGACAAGAGAACCGGGGAGCTGTTTTTT
D: .; J: TRBJ2-7; size: many; V: TRBV20-1; CDR3: CSVHQRLGEQYF; DNA: TGCAGTGTTCACCAAAGGCTTGGCGAGCAGTACTTC
D: .; J: TRBJ2-3; size: many; V: TRBV4-1; CDR3: CASSPWTESGDTQYF; DNA: TGCGCCAGCAGCCCGTGGACGGAGTCAGGCGATACGCAGTATTTT
D: TRBD1; J: TRBJ2-1; size: .; V: TRBV12-3/TRBV12-4; CDR3: CASSPTHPAGLGTAFNEQFF; DNA: TGTGCCAGCAGTCCAACCCATCCGGCTGGATTGGGGACAGCTTTTAATGAGCAGTTCTTC
D: TRBD1; J: TRBJ1-4; size: many; V: TRBV6-5; CDR3: CASSYGWTGINEKLFF; DNA: TGTGCCAGCAGTTACGGCTGGACAGGAATTAATGAAAAACTGTTTTTT
D: .; J: TRBJ2-7; size: few; V: TRBV28; CDR3: CASSLLRSYEQYF; DNA: TGTGCCAGCAGTTTATTGCGGTCCTACGAGCAGTACTTC
D: TRBD2; J: TRBJ2-2; size: .; V: TRBV4-2; CDR3: CASSQDGGSPGELFF; DNA: TGTGCCAGCAGCCAAGATGGCGGGAGCCCCGGGGAGCTGTTTTTT
D: .; J: TRBJ2-1; size: many; V: TRBV15; CDR3: CATSRPQGIRNEQFF; DNA: TGTGCCACCAGCAGACCACAGGGTATACGAAATGAGCAGTTCTTC
D: TRBD1; J: TRBJ2-2; size: .; V: TRBV6-6; CDR3: CASGTGVTGELFF; DNA: TGTGCCAGCGGAACAGGGGTCACCGGGGAGCTGTTTTTT
D: .; J: TRBJ2-1; size: many; V: TRBV3-1; CDR3: CASSGGGTQQFF; DNA: TGTGCCAGCAGCGGAGGAGGGACTCAGCAGTTCTTC
D: .; J: TRBJ1-1; size: few; V: TRBV5-1; CDR3: CASSPGLKNTEAFF; DNA: TGCGCCAGCAGCCCCGGACTCAAGAACACTGAAGCTTTCTTT
D: .; J: TRBJ2-7; size: few; V: TRBV27; CDR3: CASSLTTAYEQYF; DNA: TGTGCCAGCAGTTTAACGACAGCCTACGAGCAGTACTTC
D: TRBD1; J: TRBJ2-7; size: many; V: TRBV7-9; CDR3: CASIGQGYEQYF; DNA: TGTGCCAGCATCGGACAGGGCTACGAGCAGTACTTC
D: TRBD2; J: TRBJ2-1; size: .; V: TRBV12-3/TRBV12-4; CDR3: CASSSDLAGHSYNEQFF; DNA: TGTGCCAGCAGTTCTGATCTAGCGGGTCACTCCTACAATGAGCAGTTCTTC
D: .; J: TRBJ2-3; size: many; V: TRBV29-1; CDR3: CSDGGAYGDTQYF; DNA: TGCAGCGATGGGGGGGCCTACGGAGATACGCAGTATTTT
D: .; J: TRBJ2-7; size: .; V: TRBV9; CDR3: CASSPPWTEEQYF; DNA: TGTGCCAGCAGCCCTCCATGGACGGAAGAGCAGTACTTC
D: .; J: TRBJ2-1; size: many; V: TRBV4-3; CDR3: CASSQDRGSLYNEQFF; DNA: TGCGCCAGCAGCCAAGATAGGGGCAGCTTATACAATGAGCAGTTCTTC
D: .; J: TRBJ2-2; size: few; V: TRBV5-6; CDR3: CASSLVAVGGELFF; DNA: TGTGCCAGCAGCTTGGTGGCAGTCGGCGGGGAGCTGTTTTTT
D: TRBD2; J: TRBJ2-1; size: many; V: TRBV7-2; CDR3: CASSFTGGAGRSNEQFF; DNA: TGTGCCAGCAGCTTTACGGGGGGGGCCGGTAGATCGAATGAGCAGTTCTTC
D: .; J: TRBJ2-3; size: many; V: TRBV27; CDR3: CASSEGGASQVRDTQYF; DNA: TGTGCCAGCAGTGAGGGGGGGGCTAGTCAGGTCCGTGATACGCAGTATTTT
D: TRBD2; J: TRBJ2-2; size: few; V: TRBV12-3/TRBV12-4; CDR3: CASSPGLAGGELFF; DNA: TGTGCCAGCAGCCCGGGACTAGCGGGCGGGGAGCTGTTTTTT
D: .; J: TRBJ2-1; size: few; V: TRBV20-1; CDR3: CSARDLGGLASYNEQFF; DNA: TGCAGTGCTAGAGATTTGGGGGGGCTAGCTTCCTACAATGAGCAGTTCTTC
D: .; J: TRBJ2-1; size: .; V: TRBV24-1; CDR3: CATSDPTQGVPYYNEQFF; DNA: TGTGCCACCAGTGATCCGACTCAAGGGGTCCCCTACTACAATGAGCAGTTCTTC
D: .; J: TRBJ2-4; size: .; V: TRBV7-8; CDR3: CASSTGSVAKNIQYF; DNA: TGTGCCAGCAGCACCGGGAGCGTAGCCAAAAACATTCAGTACTTC
D: .; J: TRBJ1-2; size: many; V: TRBV27; CDR3: CASSSQVLNYGYTF; DNA: TGTGCCAGCAGTTCCCAGGTTCTTAACTATGGCTACACCTTC
D: .; J: TRBJ2-7; size: many; V: TRBV28; CDR3: CASSPIGDTYEQYF; DNA: TGTGCCAGCAGCCCGATCGGGGATACCTACGAGCAGTACTTC
D: .; J: TRBJ1-1; size: .; V: TRBV5-1; CDR3: CASSQDLQGVKEKAFF; DNA: TGCGCCAGCAGCCAAGACCTACAGGGAGTTAAAGAAAAAGCTTTCTTT
D: .; J: TRBJ2-7; size: many; V: TRBV6-1; CDR3: CASSEAEGASYEQYF; DNA: TGTGCCAGCAGTGAAGCGGAGGGGGCGTCCTACGAGCAGTACTTC
D: .; J: TRBJ2-6; size: .; V: TRBV12-3/TRBV12-4; CDR3: CASSFSGQSSGANVLTF; DNA: TGTGCCAGCAGTTTTTCAGGACAAAGCTCTGGGGCCAACGTCCTGACTTTC
D: TRBD2; J: TRBJ2-1; size: many; V: TRBV28; CDR3: CASSFPSGTMLDEQFF; DNA: TGTGCCAGCAGTTTCCCTAGCGGGACAATGTTGGATGAGCAGTTCTTC
D: .; J: TRBJ2-1; size: .; V: TRBV7-6; CDR3: CASSLRESEQFF; DNA: TGTGCCAGCAGCTTAAGGGAGAGTGAGCAGTTCTTC
D: TRBD1; J: TRBJ2-7; size: many; V: TRBV28; CDR3: CASSSGQGIYEQYF; DNA: TGTGCCAGCAGTTCGGGACAGGGGATCTACGAGCAGTACTTC
D: .; J: TRBJ2-3; size: few; V: TRBV29-1; CDR3: CSVGGVGADTQYF; DNA: TGCAGCGTTGGGGGAGTTGGGGCTGATACGCAGTATTTT
D: .; J: TRBJ2-3; size: .; V: TRBV11-1; CDR3: CASSLAESFPTSTDTQYF; DNA: TGTGCCAGCAGCTTAGCTGAGTCCTTCCCGACTAGCACAGATACGCAGTATTTT
D: TRBD2; J: TRBJ2-1; size: few; V: TRBV28; CDR3: CASSPGGGRFSSEQFF; DNA: TGTGCCAGCAGTCCCGGGGGGGGCCGATTCTCTAGTGAGCAGTTCTTC
D: TRBD1; J: TRBJ2-5; size: many; V: TRBV5-1; CDR3: CASSRTGGAETQYF; DNA: TGCGCCAGCAGCAGGACAGGGGGCGCGGAGACCCAGTACTTC
D: TRBD2; J: TRBJ2-1; size: many; V: TRBV12-3/TRBV12-4; CDR3: CASSLALPSGTYNEQFF; DNA: TGTGCCAGCAGTTTAGCGCTCCCTAGCGGGACATACAATGAGCAGTTCTTC
D: TRBD1; J: TRBJ2-3; size: few; V: TRBV5-1; CDR3: CASSLGVGGLTDTQYF; DNA: TGCGCCAGCAGCTTGGGAGTAGGGGGCCTAACAGATACGCAGTATTTT
D: TRBD1; J: TRBJ1-2; size: .; V: TRBV4-1; CDR3: CASTPLVQGASGYTF; DNA: TGCGCCAGCACCCCCCTTGTACAGGGGGCCAGTGGCTACACCTTC
D: TRBD2; J: TRBJ2-3; size: .; V: TRBV6-2/TRBV6-3; CDR3: CASKSLAGHTDTQYF; DNA: TGTGCCAGCAAAAGCCTAGCGGGGCACACAGATACGCAGTATTTT
D: .; J: TRBJ2-7; size: .; V: TRBV27; CDR3: CASSLKDGPYEQYF; DNA: TGTGCCAGCAGTTTAAAAGACGGACCCTACGAGCAGTACTTC
D: .; J: TRBJ2-7; size: .; V: TRBV6-2/TRBV6-3; CDR3: CATGFRAGEQYF; DNA: TGTGCCACCGGTTTCAGGGCCGGCGAGCAGTACTTC